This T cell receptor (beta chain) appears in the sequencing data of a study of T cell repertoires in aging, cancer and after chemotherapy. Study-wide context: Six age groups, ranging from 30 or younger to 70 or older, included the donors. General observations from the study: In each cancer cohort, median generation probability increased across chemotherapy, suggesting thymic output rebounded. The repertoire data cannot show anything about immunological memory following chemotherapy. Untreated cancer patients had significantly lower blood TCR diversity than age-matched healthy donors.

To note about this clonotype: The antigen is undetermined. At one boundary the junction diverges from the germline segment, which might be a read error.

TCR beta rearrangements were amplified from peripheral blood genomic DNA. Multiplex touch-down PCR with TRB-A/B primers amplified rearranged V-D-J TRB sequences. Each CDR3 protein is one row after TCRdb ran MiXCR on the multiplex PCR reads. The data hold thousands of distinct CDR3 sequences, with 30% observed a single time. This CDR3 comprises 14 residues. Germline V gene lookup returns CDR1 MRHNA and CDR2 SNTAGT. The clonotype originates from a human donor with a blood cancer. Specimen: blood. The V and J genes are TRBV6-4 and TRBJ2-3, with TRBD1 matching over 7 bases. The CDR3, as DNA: TGTGCCAGCAGCGAAGGACAGGACACAGATACGCAGAATTTT. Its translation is CASSEGQDTDTQNF.